The entry that follows covers one T cell receptor (beta chain) sequence. Per the original methods: For nucleated cells, counts were estimated from reference gene primer amplification. The table came from immunoSEQ multiplex PCR; TCRdb's copy has only in-frame clones and leaves some out. V and J calls and clone size are those listed in that table; D and trimming were worked out from the DNA. The sample carries some 210,000 clones, approximately 86% recorded once. The data originate from a study of blood T cell repertoires in COVID-19. Study as a whole: Material from acute and convalescent COVID-19 was sourced from the United States, Italy and Spain.

Individuals aged roughly 18 to 90 years were recruited from 24 US areas. Participants' reported clinical history set cohort assignment. After removal of 0 bases from V and 8 bases from J, the junction contained 9 bases not matched to a gene. The germline gives CDR1 SGHRS, CDR2 YFSETQ. The CDR3 is made up of 15 amino acids. The source material was PBMCs or T cells enriched from blood (not recorded which). V and J are TRBV5-1 and TRBJ2-3; 7 positions agree with TRBD2. The sequence was collected from a man aged 18 to 30 with acute COVID-19. Written as DNA, the CDR3 is TGCGCCAGCAGCTTGGGGGACTACCCCCGTGGTACGCAGTATTTT. Its protein is CASSLGDYPRGTQYF.